This T cell receptor (beta chain) was captured in a study of T-cell memory formation after mild COVID-19 (dated by TCRdb to 2020 to 2023). Background for the entire study: TCR sequence clusters from the two donors were found to be largely donor specific. Longitudinal TCRalpha and TCRbeta repertoire sequencing tracked T-cell clones expanding and contracting after mild COVID-19 in a couple of donors. Two young, previously healthy adult volunteers, one female and one male, were included in the cohort. What the authors observed across the whole study: Contracting CD4+ clones were located mainly in the CM and EM memory subsets, whereas CD8+ clones were found to be enriched in EMRA. Whether the second-wave clones peaking on day 37 were SARS-CoV-2 specific was not confirmed. The detection of some responding clones in pre-infection memory suggests that pre-existing cross-reactive memory T cells joined the SARS-CoV-2 response. Clones that contracted from day 15 to 85 showed balanced CD4/CD8 phenotypes, whereas a second wave of clones that expanded from day 15 to 37 leaned towards CD4+. Only a couple of mild cases were covered by the study, and larger cohorts that include severe cases with pre-infection samples were considered necessary.

This clonotype was counted between two and nine times. Its antigen remains undetermined. Per-nucleotide qualities are absent, and no much larger clonotype sits a single base away. Cut back by 3 bases and 15 bases, the V and J ends lie 12 bases apart. From the cysteine through the phenylalanine, the CDR3 covers 11 amino acids. Of all the DNA, just the CDR3 is kept, 33 bases in frame from base 1. CDR1 and CDR2, per the germline V gene, are LGHNA and YNFKEQ. PBMCs were isolated by Ficoll-Paque density gradient centrifugation. Instrument used: Illumina NovaSeq 6000. cDNA libraries for TCRalpha and TCRbeta were prepared by 5'RACE using constant-segment primers, with sample barcodes and unique molecular identifiers added. RNA was extracted from every sample with Trizol reagent. The libraries were amplified in two PCR steps, and the second step added a second sample barcode and Illumina TruSeq adapters. Libraries were sequenced on an Illumina NovaSeq with 2 x 150 bp paired-end reads. On the study's bioinformatics: With migec v1.2.7, reads were demultiplexed and then collapsed into UMI-guided consensus sequences. Using mixcr v2.1.11, the UMI consensuses were aligned to TRA and TRB V and J templates and assembled into clonotypes. A clonotype was counted as expanded or contracted only if both edgeR and NoisET called the change significant, with noise models trained on biological replicates. For edgeR calls, a false discovery rate-adjusted p below 0.01 and a log2 fold-change threshold of 1 were applied. PCA with hierarchical clustering of max-normalized trajectories of the 1000 most abundant clonotypes was used as exploratory dynamics analysis. Separately sequenced CD4+ and CD8+ repertoires were used to assign a CD4 or CD8 phenotype to each responding clone. TCRdb itself trimmed the public reads at Q25 with fastp, ran MiXCR and retained productive beta chains. CDR3 protein sequences are deduplicated, and each keeps its most common genes and DNA. TCRdb, rather than the study authors, made the V and J calls. The sample table lists 300,000 to 350,000 distinct CDR3 sequences, approximately 20% of them with a count of one. The ten top clones hold around 20% of the sample.

The specimen was PBMCs or a T cell subset sorted from them (not recorded which). The sequence came from a man aged 18 to 29 who had mild COVID-19 (a few samples of this study predate the infection). The sample titles of this study are shuffled in the database, so cell type and time point are left out; the donor was told from shared clones. Rearrangement joined TRBV4-2 to TRBJ2-1, with a weak D call of TRBD1 (5 bases match). The bases are TGTGCCAGCAGCCAGGACATCTACATGTTCTTC. It is translated as CASSQDIYMFF.